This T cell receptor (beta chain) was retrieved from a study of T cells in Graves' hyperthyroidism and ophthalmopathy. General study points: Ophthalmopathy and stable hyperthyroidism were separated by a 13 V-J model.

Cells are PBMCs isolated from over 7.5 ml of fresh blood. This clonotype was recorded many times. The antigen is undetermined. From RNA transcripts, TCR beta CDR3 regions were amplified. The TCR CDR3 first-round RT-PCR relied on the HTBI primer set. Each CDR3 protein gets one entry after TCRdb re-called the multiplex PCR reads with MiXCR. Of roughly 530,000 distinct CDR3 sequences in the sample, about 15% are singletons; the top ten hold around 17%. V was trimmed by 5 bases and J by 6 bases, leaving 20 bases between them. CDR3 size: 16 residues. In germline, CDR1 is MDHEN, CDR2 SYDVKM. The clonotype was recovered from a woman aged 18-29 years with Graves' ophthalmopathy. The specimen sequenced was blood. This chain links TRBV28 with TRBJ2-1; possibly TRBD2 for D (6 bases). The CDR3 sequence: CASSPVLLGGFNEQFF. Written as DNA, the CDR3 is TGTGCCAGCAGTCCGGTACTTCTGGGGGGATTCAATGAGCAGTTCTTC.